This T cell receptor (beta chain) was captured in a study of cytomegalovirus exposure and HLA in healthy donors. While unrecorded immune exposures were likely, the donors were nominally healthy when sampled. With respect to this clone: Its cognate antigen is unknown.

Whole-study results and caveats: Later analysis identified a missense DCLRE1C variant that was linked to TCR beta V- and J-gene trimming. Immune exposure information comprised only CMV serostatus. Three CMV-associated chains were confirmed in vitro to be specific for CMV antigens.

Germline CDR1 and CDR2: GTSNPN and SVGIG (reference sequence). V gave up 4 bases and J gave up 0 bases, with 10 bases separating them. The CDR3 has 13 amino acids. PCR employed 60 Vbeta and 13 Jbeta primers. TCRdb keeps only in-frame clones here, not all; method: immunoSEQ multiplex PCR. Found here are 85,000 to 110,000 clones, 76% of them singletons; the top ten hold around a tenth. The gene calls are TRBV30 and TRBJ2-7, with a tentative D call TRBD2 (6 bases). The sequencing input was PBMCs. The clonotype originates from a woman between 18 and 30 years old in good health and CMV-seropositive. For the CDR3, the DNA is TGTGCCTGGAAGGCGGGATTCTCCTACGAGCAGTACTTC. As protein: CAWKAGFSYEQYF.